These 3 T cell receptor beta chains originate from one sample sequenced in a study of T cells after yellow fever vaccination. TCRdb reprocessed the 5' RACE reads with MiXCR, giving one entry per CDR3 protein. The sample holds around 530,000 distinct CDR3 sequences, less than 20% seen once. The sequencing here drew on PBMCs, taken around 5 days after the first yellow fever vaccination. The receptors come from a man aged 18 to 29 who received the YFV17D yellow fever vaccine.

This clonotype was observed a few times. The chain uses TRBV4-2 and TRBJ2-1; 12 bases map to TRBD2. The CDR3 runs 16 residues. Germline V gene sequence: CDR1 LGHNA, CDR2 YNFKEQ. With V trimmed by 3 bases and J by 10 bases, 10 bases remained unmatched. CDR3 protein: CASSQRASGGANEQFF. CDR3 bases: TGTGCCAGCAGCCAGCGCGCTAGCGGGGGGGCTAACGAGCAGTTCTTC.

This clonotype was counted only a few times. This sequence joins TRBV5-1 and TRBJ1-5; D call uncertain. CDR1 is SGHRS and CDR2 is YFSETQ in the germline V gene. The CDR3 runs to 14 residues. The germline V and J ends were trimmed by 0 bases and 7 bases, with 11 bases remaining between them. The CDR3 nucleotides read TGCGCCAGCAGCTTGGGAGCCATAGGGCAGCCCCAGCATTTT. Translated: CASSLGAIGQPQHF.

This chain links TRBV9 with TRBJ2-4; maybe TRBD2 (6 bases). V gave up 4 bases and J gave up 1 base, with 12 bases separating them. Germline V gene lookup returns CDR1 SGDLS and CDR2 YYNGEE. The CDR3 length is 15 residues. CDR3 residues: CASSLEGSAKNIQYF. Here the CDR3 DNA reads TGTGCCAGCAGCTTGGAGGGGAGCGCCAAAAACATTCAGTACTTC.